The rows below give T cell receptor beta chains drawn from one sample of a study of T cells in Graves' hyperthyroidism and ophthalmopathy. TCRdb called the multiplex PCR reads again in MiXCR, with one record for every CDR3 protein. The table includes hundreds of thousands of distinct CDR3 sequences, just under 20% detected once. Sequenced material: blood. Source of these receptors: a man between 40 and 49 years old with Graves' ophthalmopathy. The CDR3 runs from the conserved cysteine through the conserved F or W. D genes are given only for firm matches.

TRBV28	TRBJ1-2	-	CASSLGQALDSRYGYTF
TRBV28	TRBJ1-3	-	CASSLGGQTSGNTIYF
TRBV12-3/TRBV12-4	TRBJ1-5	-	CASGGINQPQHF
TRBV24-1	TRBJ1-2	-	CATPGHLYGYTF
TRBV19	TRBJ1-1	-	CASSRSGEGTEAFF
TRBV5-1	TRBJ2-7	TRBD1	CASSPGQGPYEQYF
TRBV7-3	TRBJ2-2	TRBD2	CASSLTGGRAPGELFF
TRBV12-3/TRBV12-4	TRBJ2-5	TRBD2	CASSPLAGAQETQYF
TRBV6-2/TRBV6-3	TRBJ2-6	-	CASSFSRRNSGANVLTF
TRBV6-5	TRBJ1-2	TRBD1	CASSSGTGASWYTF
TRBV27	TRBJ1-3	-	CASSLTKSSGNTIYF
TRBV6-2/TRBV6-3	TRBJ1-6	-	CASSYTANSPLHF
TRBV30	TRBJ2-3	TRBD1	CAWRKGAATDTQYF
TRBV2	TRBJ2-3	-	CASSETGRSTDTQYF
TRBV15	TRBJ1-4	-	CATSAGPDEKLFF
TRBV7-2	TRBJ2-2	-	CASSLAFVTGELFF
TRBV6-1	TRBJ1-6	-	CASTPGLAGVETQYF
TRBV12-3/TRBV12-4	TRBJ1-5	TRBD1	CASSQTGRQPQHF
TRBV5-6	TRBJ2-5	-	CASSLANLGRETQYF
TRBV12-5	TRBJ1-5	-	CASGFMGNQPQHF
TRBV12-3/TRBV12-4	TRBJ1-3	-	CASSLNPPGLSGNTIYF
TRBV5-8	TRBJ2-7	TRBD1	CASSFGQASYEQYF
TRBV7-2	TRBJ2-1	-	CASSLRGGQDEQFF